This passage covers 18 T cell receptor beta chains from one sample sequenced in a study of beta chain features in type 1 diabetes. Findings and limits, study-wide: In every one of the four CD4+ subsets, TCRB CDR3s were moderately but significantly shorter in Type 1 diabetes patients.

Their recognized antigens are unknown. Of the isolated RNA, all was reverse transcribed, and so the sequenced material was expressed TCRB transcripts. Profiled with immunoSEQ multiplex PCR; TCRdb holds only in-frame clones, not every one. The data contain under 350,000 clones, over 11% of them singletons. The sequenced material came from naive CD4+ T cells from blood. These receptors were taken from a young man with type 1 diabetes.

This clone was counted a few times. This chain links TRBV7-9 with TRBJ2-1; 8 bases map to TRBD1. The CDR3 covers 14 residues. With V trimmed by 8 bases and J by 3 bases, 6 bases remained unmatched. Germline V gives CDR1 SEHNR, CDR2 FQNEAQ (reference sequence). The CDR3 is CASDRQGSYNEQFF. The CDR3 DNA sequence: TGTGCCAGCGATAGACAGGGGAGCTACAATGAGCAGTTCTTC.

This clone occurred a few times. The chain joins TRBV4-2 to TRBJ2-4, with D perhaps TRBD2 (6 bases). Trimming left V 0 bases short and J 0 bases short, with 15 bases between. CDR3 size: 18 residues. Per germline, CDR1 LGHNA and CDR2 YNFKEQ. DNA for the CDR3: TGTGCCAGCAGCCAAGATGGGGCGGGGCTCATAGCCAAAAACATTCAGTACTTC. Translation gives CASSQDGAGLIAKNIQYF.

The chain joins TRBV19 to TRBJ2-7, with 7 bases matching TRBD2. V shed 4 bases, J shed 0 bases, and the junction held 9 bases outside the gene matches. Per the germline V gene, CDR1 is LNHDA and CDR2 is SQIVND (reference sequence). This CDR3 is built from 16 residues. CDR3 DNA sequence: TGTGCCAGTAGTAATGGAAAGGCGGGAGACTCCTACGAGCAGTACTTC. Its translation: CASSNGKAGDSYEQYF.

The chain employs TRBV14 and TRBJ2-5; weak D call: TRBD1 (6 bases). The CDR3 length is 15 residues. The V gene's germline CDR1 is SGHDN and CDR2 FVKESK. The V and J ends lost 0 bases and 1 base respectively, with 9 bases between them. The CDR3 DNA reads as TGTGCCAGCAGCCAAGATTTGGGGGCCCAAGAGACCCAGTACTTC. This translates into CASSQDLGAQETQYF.

V and J are TRBV7-2 and TRBJ2-7; tentatively, D is TRBD1 (5 bases). Looked up from germline, CDR1 is SGHTA and CDR2 is FQGNSA. This CDR3 comprises 13 residues. V lost 5 bases to trimming and J lost 6 bases, with 14 bases between them. The CDR3 region has the DNA TGTGCCAGCAGCGTAACCAGGGTTTCCGAGCAGTACTTC. This gives the protein CASSVTRVSEQYF.

This CDR3 reads CASRPPGQGNKNIQYF. CDR3 sequence (DNA): TGTGCCAGTCGACCCCCGGGACAGGGTAACAAAAACATTCAGTACTTC. V is TRBV19 and J is TRBJ2-4, with 9 bases matching TRBD1. J lost 3 bases, V lost 8 bases, and 11 bases had no gene match. The germline V gene encodes CDR1 LNHDA and CDR2 SQIVND (reference sequence). The CDR3 loop spans 16 amino acids.

This clone showed up just a few times. The chain has TRBV7-9 and TRBJ1-5; the D gene is possibly TRBD1 (5 bases). Trimming stripped 1 base from V and 2 bases from J, with 9 bases between. The CDR3 has 15 residues. CDR1 SEHNR and CDR2 FQNEAQ come from the germline V gene (reference sequence). The CDR3 reads CASSLEGRGNQPQHF. CDR3 nucleotides: TGTGCCAGCAGCTTAGAGGGGCGAGGCAATCAGCCCCAGCATTTT.

The chain recombines TRBV5-1 with TRBJ2-3, with D hard to call. This CDR3 contains 13 residues. V shed 4 bases and J shed 0 bases, with 6 bases lying between them. CDR1 is SGHRS, CDR2 YFSETQ, per germline. CDR3 DNA sequence: TGCGCCAGCAGCATTACTAGCACAGATACGCAGTATTTT. This encodes CASSITSTDTQYF. The whole variable domain, filled in from reference TRBV5-1 and TRBJ2-3, reads KAGVTQTPRYLIKTRGQQVTLSCSPISGHRSVSWYQQTPGQGLQFLFEYFSETQRNKGNFPGRFSGRQFSNSRSEMNVSTLELGDSALYLCASSITSTDTQYFGPGTRLTVL.

This chain uses TRBV29-1 with TRBJ2-3; TRBD2 aligns across 10 bases. Per the germline V gene, CDR1 is SQVTM and CDR2 is ANQGSEA. V dropped 5 bases and J dropped 2; count of bases not matched to a gene: 4. This CDR3 is 14 amino acids long. CDR3 sequence: CSVRLAGATDTQYF. The CDR3 nucleotides read TGCAGCGTTAGGCTAGCGGGGGCCACAGATACGCAGTATTTT.

This chain joins TRBV6-5 and TRBJ2-1, with 11 bases lining up with TRBD2. The CDR3 runs to 15 residues. Germline-derived CDR1 and CDR2 are MNHEY and SVGAGI. Unmatched junction bases numbered 1, after V lost 0 bases and J lost 6 bases. The CDR3 loop reads CASSYSGTSGNEQFF. CDR3 bases: TGTGCCAGCAGTTACTCCGGGACTAGCGGCAATGAGCAGTTCTTC.

This clone has only a few counts. The chain uses TRBV2 and TRBJ1-4; tentatively, D is TRBD1 (5 bases). Germline V gene lookup returns CDR1 SNHLY and CDR2 FYNNEI. This CDR3 is 13 amino acids long. V lost 6 bases to trimming and J lost 5 bases, with 10 bases between them. CDR3 protein: CASSGTVNEKLFF. CDR3 coding DNA: TGTGCCAGCAGCGGGACTGTAAATGAAAAACTGTTTTTT.

V is TRBV7-7 and J is TRBJ2-5; no reliable D call. Germline loops: CDR1 SSHAT, CDR2 FNYEAQ (reference sequence). V lost 5 bases and J 0 bases, leaving 4 bases between the germline ends. This CDR3 contains 12 residues. The CDR3 region is CASSQDQETQYF. DNA of the CDR3: TGTGCCAGCAGCCAGGACCAAGAGACCCAGTACTTC.

This rearrangement joins TRBV5-1 to TRBJ2-7, with a tentative D call TRBD1 (6 bases). V was clipped by 4 bases and J by 5 bases, with 16 bases between them. Germline CDR1 reads SGHRS; CDR2 reads YFSETQ. The CDR3 is 14 amino acids. DNA of the CDR3: TGCGCCAGCAGCCTGAACTACAGGGACCACGAGCAGTACTTC. As protein: CASSLNYRDHEQYF.

This sequence joins TRBV30 and TRBJ2-7; 13 bases fit TRBD2. This CDR3 has 17 amino acids. Germline trimming cut 2 bases from V and 2 bases from J; bases unmatched to any gene: 9. Per germline, CDR1 GTSNPN and CDR2 SVGIG (reference sequence). The CDR3 region is CAWSLGLAGSWTYEQYF. The CDR3 nucleotides are TGTGCCTGGAGTCTGGGACTAGCGGGGAGCTGGACCTACGAGCAGTACTTC.

The chain is built from TRBV18 and TRBJ2-2; 8 bases line up with TRBD1. Germline trimming cut 4 bases from V and 0 bases from J; bases unmatched to any gene: 4. Germline values: CDR1 KGHSH, CDR2 LQKENI. This CDR3 comprises 16 residues. CDR3 amino acids: CASSLTGGSNTGELFF. The CDR3 bases are TGTGCCAGCTCACTCACAGGGGGATCGAACACCGGGGAGCTGTTTTTT.

This clone was observed a few times. The chain joins TRBV29-1 to TRBJ2-5, with 10 bases aligning to TRBD2. The germline gives CDR1 SQVTM, CDR2 ANQGSEA. The CDR3 sequence is 14 residues long. With 5 bases clipped from V and 6 bases from J, the junction kept 9 bases outside the gene matches. The CDR3 DNA sequence: TGCAGCGTTCCCCTGGCTAGCGGGAGAAAGACCCAGTACTTC. Encoded protein: CSVPLASGRKTQYF.

This clone came up a few times. The rearrangement joins TRBV25-1 to TRBJ2-7, with no clear D. Germline V lookup: CDR1 MGHDK, CDR2 SYGVNS. This CDR3 contains 15 residues. The V and J ends lost 1 base and 0 bases respectively, with 10 bases between them. CDR3 loop: CASSEFEVSSYEQYF. The DNA for the CDR3 is TGTGCCAGCAGTGAATTTGAGGTCAGCTCCTACGAGCAGTACTTC.

This clone showed up just a few times. The chain has TRBV28 and TRBJ2-7, with TRBD1 identical over 10 bases. V trimming: 6 bases; J trimming: 1 base; junction bases outside the gene matches: 6. Germline V gene sequence: CDR1 MDHEN, CDR2 SYDVKM. The CDR3 contains 15 residues. The CDR3 is CASSATGGASYEQYF. CDR3 coding DNA: TGTGCCAGCAGCGCGACAGGGGGCGCGTCCTACGAGCAGTACTTC.